This entry lists 30 T cell receptor beta chains sequenced from one sample in a study of blood T cell repertoires in COVID-19 (dated by TCRdb to between 2020 and 2021). To prepare the library, the immunoSEQ multiplex PCR assay was applied. Held by TCRdb, this immuneACCESS table contains in-frame sequences only and omits some clones. Under half of the omission traces to an unresolved V gene where checked; the cause of the rest is unknown. In this sample the table shows 90,000 to 100,000 clones, roughly 86% of which occur a single time. The ten largest clones add up to about a tenth of the sample. What was sequenced was peripheral blood. The source of these receptors is a man aged 45-65 years with acute or convalescent COVID-19.

The V call is TRBV11-2, the J call TRBJ2-2, with 10 positions matching TRBD1. V lost 5 bases to trimming and J lost 7 bases; unmatched junction nucleotides: 10. This CDR3 is 16 amino acids long. CDR1 is SGHAT and CDR2 is FQNNGV in the germline V gene. The CDR3 DNA reads as TGTGCCAGCAGCATCACCGGGACAGGGGAAGTCGGGGAGCTGTTTTTT. This encodes CASSITGTGEVGELFF.

This clone appeared a few times. The rearrangement uses TRBV18 and TRBJ2-7; TRBD2 is a possible D gene (6 bases). This CDR3 is built from 15 residues. The V and J ends lost 2 bases and 6 bases respectively, with 17 bases between them. Germline V CDR1 and CDR2: KGHSH, LQKENI. This CDR3 reads CASSPRGRGGPEQYF. The CDR3 DNA sequence: TGTGCCAGCTCACCAAGAGGGAGAGGAGGGCCCGAGCAGTACTTC.

V and J are TRBV5-4 and TRBJ1-1; TRBD1 matches at 8 bases. Looked up from germline, CDR1 is SGHNT and CDR2 is YYREEE (reference sequence). Unmatched junction bases numbered 8, after V lost 5 bases and J lost 8 bases. This CDR3 region has 13 residues. The CDR3 is CASRAGTGEEAFF. The CDR3 DNA reads TGTGCCAGCAGGGCCGGGACAGGAGAGGAAGCTTTCTTT.

V and J are TRBV5-1 and TRBJ2-2; TRBD2 matches at 10 bases. With 3 bases clipped from V and 5 bases from J, the junction kept 4 bases outside the gene matches. Germline V gene sequence: CDR1 SGHRS, CDR2 YFSETQ. CDR3 length equals 15 residues. The CDR3 nucleotides read TGCGCCAGCAGCTATCTAGCGGGAGATACCGGGGAGCTGTTTTTT. Its translation is CASSYLAGDTGELFF.

The gene calls are TRBV27 and TRBJ2-7; TRBD2 aligns across 9 bases. Germline assignment: CDR1 MNHEY and CDR2 SMNVEV (reference sequence). The CDR3 totals 16 residues. The V gene end was trimmed by 6 bases and the J gene end by 4 bases; junction bases not matched to a gene: 13. CDR3 sequence (DNA): TGTGCCAGCAGCCGGACGCGGGAGGGCCTCAGGTACGAGCAGTACTTC. Translation gives CASSRTREGLRYEQYF.

V usage is TRBV18 and J usage is TRBJ1-5; 10 nucleotides agree with TRBD1. The ends lost 3 bases at V and 1 base at J; junction bases unmatched: 6. The CDR3 spans 17 residues. Germline values: CDR1 KGHSH, CDR2 LQKENI. The CDR3 bases are TGTGCCAGCTCACCGGGACAGGGGTTCCGGAGCAATCAGCCCCAGCATTTT. It yields the protein CASSPGQGFRSNQPQHF.

This chain uses TRBV27 with TRBJ2-1; 9 positions agree with TRBD1. The CDR3 totals 16 residues. Germline values: CDR1 MNHEY, CDR2 SMNVEV (reference sequence). V shed 5 bases, J shed 6 bases, and the junction held 11 bases outside the gene matches. The CDR3 DNA reads as TGTGCCAGCAGTCCCGGGGACAGGGAGCCCCTCAATGAGCAGTTCTTC. This codes for CASSPGDREPLNEQFF.

The chain is built from TRBV15 and TRBJ1-1; 8 positions match TRBD1. V shed 3 bases and J 7 bases; nucleotides not matched to a gene: 4. This CDR3 is built from 13 residues. Germline V lookup: CDR1 LNHNV, CDR2 YYDKDF (reference sequence). The CDR3 nucleotides read TGTGCCACCAGCAGTAACAGGGGGTTTGAAGCTTTCTTT. This translates into CATSSNRGFEAFF.

This clone was seen a single time. The CDR3 spells CASSETGIRNNEQFF. In DNA, the CDR3 is TGTGCCAGCAGTGAGACGGGTATCAGAAACAATGAGCAGTTCTTC. The V and J genes are TRBV6-1 and TRBJ2-1, with D hard to call. Germline loops: CDR1 MNHNS, CDR2 SASEGT. V lost 3 bases and J lost 5, with 14 bases in between. This CDR3 comprises 15 residues.

The V call is TRBV2, the J call TRBJ1-6; the match to TRBD1 covers 9 bases. V shed 10 bases, J shed 13 bases, and the junction held 14 bases outside the gene matches. The CDR3 extends over 14 amino acids. Germline CDR1 SNHLY, CDR2 FYNNEI. The CDR3 DNA reads as TGTGCCACCCTACAGGGGGCGGCTTTATCCCCCCTCCACTTT. Translated: CATLQGAALSPLHF.

The gene calls are TRBV9 and TRBJ2-5, with 10 bases aligning to TRBD2. CDR1 is SGDLS and CDR2 is YYNGEE in the germline V gene. The CDR3 sequence is 14 residues long. The V gene end was trimmed by 3 bases and the J gene end by 3 bases; junction bases not matched to a gene: 2. The CDR3 DNA sequence: TGTGCCAGCAGCGCTACTAGCGGGAAAGAGACCCAGTACTTC. Translated: CASSATSGKETQYF.

The J gene is TRBJ1-1, the V gene TRBV28, with 7 nucleotides matching TRBD1. J lost 5 bases, V lost 3 bases, and 12 bases had no gene match. The germline CDR1 and CDR2 sequences are MDHEN and SYDVKM. The CDR3 sequence is 16 residues long. In DNA, the CDR3 is TGTGCCAGCAGTTTGAACGCCGACAGGGCCGGGACTGAAGCTTTCTTT. It specifies CASSLNADRAGTEAFF.

As for this clone: At one boundary the junction diverges from the germline segment, which might be a read error. The gene calls are TRBV27 and TRBJ1-5, with 10 bases matching TRBD1. This CDR3 is built from 16 residues. Germline V gene lookup returns CDR1 MNHEY and CDR2 SMNVEV (reference sequence). The CDR3 bases are TGTGCCACCGGTCCGGGACAGGGGCCCCCCAATAAGCCCCAGCATTTT. Amino acid sequence: CATGPGQGPPNKPQHF.

This chain joins TRBV12-5 and TRBJ1-5; TRBD1 might be the D (6 bases). From germline, CDR1 is LGHNT and CDR2 FRNRAP. This CDR3 region has 18 residues. V dropped 7 bases and J dropped 5 bases, with 27 bases sitting between them. The CDR3 is CASAPPTLAGTKDQPQHF. The CDR3, as DNA: TGTGCTAGTGCCCCGCCGACTTTGGCCGGGACAAAAGATCAGCCCCAGCATTTT.

The sample holds one count of this clone. The chain employs TRBV2 and TRBJ2-1; 10 bases match TRBD2. After removal of 6 bases from V and 4 bases from J, the junction contained 9 bases not matched to a gene. Germline loops: CDR1 SNHLY, CDR2 FYNNEI. The CDR3 totals 16 residues. For the CDR3, the DNA is TGTGCCAGCAGCGCCGGACTAGCGGCCAAGTACAATGAGCAGTTCTTC. Residues: CASSAGLAAKYNEQFF.

This clone came up a few times. V and J are TRBV11-2 and TRBJ1-3, with TRBD1 matching over 7 bases. Germline CDR1 and CDR2: SGHAT and FQNNGV. This CDR3 region has 15 residues. V trimming: 3 bases; J trimming: 4 bases; junction bases outside the gene matches: 6. CDR3 in amino acids: CASSFLGQEGNTIYF. The CDR3 nucleotides are TGTGCCAGCAGCTTCCTTGGACAGGAGGGAAACACCATATATTTT.

V gene TRBV5-6 combines with J gene TRBJ1-1; TRBD1 is a possible D gene (5 bases). CDR1 SGHDT and CDR2 YYEEEE come from the germline V gene. With 6 bases removed from V and 2 bases from J, the gap between germline ends came to 11 bases. The CDR3 extends over 13 amino acids. The CDR3 loop is CASNPTENTEAFF. CDR3 coding DNA: TGTGCCAGCAACCCGACAGAAAACACTGAAGCTTTCTTT.

The chain links TRBV19 to TRBJ1-2, with 7 bases that match TRBD1. The length of the CDR3 is 13 residues. CDR1 and CDR2 (germline): LNHDA, SQIVND (reference sequence). Unmatched junction bases numbered 9, after V lost 6 bases and J lost 8 bases. The CDR3 reads CASSQGGANGYTF. Written as DNA, the CDR3 is TGTGCCAGTAGCCAAGGGGGCGCCAACGGCTACACCTTC.

The chain joins TRBV23-1 to TRBJ1-1; 7 bases line up with TRBD1. TRBV23-1 is given ORF status, its function remaining uncertain. Trimming removed 2 bases from V and 4 bases from J; junction bases left unmatched: 13. CDR3 length: 17 residues. The CDR3 coding sequence is TGCGCCAGCAGTCAAACCCCATCGGTAGACAGGGCCACTGAAGCTTTCTTT. Protein sequence: CASSQTPSVDRATEAFF.

The J gene is TRBJ2-1, the V gene TRBV25-1; 9 bases match TRBD1. From germline, CDR1 is MGHDK and CDR2 SYGVNS. The CDR3 covers 15 residues. V gave up 2 bases and J gave up 9 bases; unmatched junction bases: 8. In DNA form, the CDR3 reads TGTGCCAGCAGTGAACGGGACAGGGACGTGCCTGAGCAGTTCTTC. Residues: CASSERDRDVPEQFF.

Here the CDR3 reads CASSLSGGAAYSNQPQHF. DNA for the CDR3: TGTGCCAGCAGTTTATCCGGGGGGGCGGCCTATAGCAATCAGCCCCAGCATTTT. The J gene is TRBJ1-5, the V gene TRBV27; perhaps TRBD1 as D (6 bases). The CDR3 length is 18 residues. Trimming shortened V by 0 bases and J by 0 bases, and 15 bases separated the two germline ends. CDR1 and CDR2 (germline): MNHEY, SMNVEV (reference sequence).

The chain combines TRBV27 with TRBJ1-2; D is ambiguous. The CDR3 totals 16 residues. Germline CDR1 and CDR2: MNHEY and SMNVEV (reference sequence). Trimming removed 4 bases at V and 6 bases at J, with 21 bases between. The DNA for the CDR3 is TGTGCCAGCAGTTCCCTCTCGGACTTGGATGATAATGGCTACACCTTC. Its translation is CASSSLSDLDDNGYTF.

This clone came up once. The rearrangement uses TRBV5-4 and TRBJ2-5; 9 bases map to TRBD2. J was trimmed by 5 bases and V by 0 bases; bases with no gene match: 5. This CDR3 spans 15 amino acids. The germline CDR1 and CDR2 sequences are SGHNT and YYREEE (reference sequence). The CDR3 is CASSLELAGRETQYF. The CDR3, as DNA: TGTGCCAGCAGCTTGGAGCTAGCGGGAAGGGAGACCCAGTACTTC.

The rearrangement uses TRBV19 and TRBJ2-3; possible D gene TRBD1, 5 bases. This CDR3 comprises 18 residues. CDR1 is LNHDA and CDR2 is SQIVND in the germline V gene (reference sequence). The ends were cut back, 4 bases at V and 0 bases at J, with 20 bases in the middle. This chain's CDR3 is CASSRLRAPRSSTDTQYF. CDR3 coding DNA: TGTGCCAGTAGTAGGCTCAGGGCACCCCGATCTAGCACAGATACGCAGTATTTT.

This chain uses TRBV19 with TRBJ1-4; TRBD1 matches 8 bases. Unmatched junction bases numbered 6, after V lost 5 bases and J lost 7 bases. The CDR3 extends over 14 amino acids. CDR1 and CDR2 from the germline V gene are LNHDA and SQIVND (reference sequence). CDR3: CASSYRGTSEKLFF. CDR3 sequence (DNA): TGTGCCAGTAGTTACAGGGGGACATCTGAAAAACTGTTTTTT.

The CDR3 loop is CASRTGGRMAFF. CDR3 sequence (DNA): TGTGCCAGCAGAACAGGGGGCCGGATGGCTTTCTTT. The chain joins TRBV12-3 or TRBV12-4 to TRBJ1-1; TRBD1 agrees at 9 bases. The CDR3 contains 12 residues. J gave up 11 bases and V 6 bases, and 7 bases lay outside the gene matches.

The V call is TRBV6-1, the J call TRBJ2-2, with D uncertain. V lost 2 bases and J lost 7, with 20 bases in between. The germline V gene has CDR1 MNHNS and CDR2 SASEGT. The CDR3 covers 17 residues. CDR3 nucleotide sequence: TGTGCCAGCAGTGAATATTATTGGGCCCACCTCGACGGGGAGCTGTTTTTT. The encoded protein is CASSEYYWAHLDGELFF.

The chain has TRBV25-1 and TRBJ1-2, with D maybe TRBD1 (5 bases). The CDR3 is made up of 15 amino acids. V was shortened by 5 bases and J by 4 bases, with 17 bases between the two germline ends. Germline CDR1 is MGHDK and CDR2 is SYGVNS. CDR3 nucleotides: TGTGCCAGCAGTTCCCACCCCGGCCAGGGCTATGGCTACACCTTC. This codes for CASSSHPGQGYGYTF.

This chain joins TRBV12-3 or TRBV12-4 and TRBJ2-2; D not certain. The V end was cut by 4 bases, the J end by 4 bases, with 7 bases between. The CDR3 covers 13 residues. As DNA, the CDR3 is TGTGCCAGCAGTTCTGTCTCCACCGGGGAGCTGTTTTTT. Encoded protein: CASSSVSTGELFF.

This clone was recorded once. The chain is built from TRBV11-2 and TRBJ2-2; 10 nucleotides agree with TRBD2. The V gene end was trimmed by 1 base and the J gene end by 5 bases; junction bases not matched to a gene: 7. Per the germline V gene, CDR1 is SGHAT and CDR2 is FQNNGV. This CDR3 is 17 amino acids long. The CDR3 DNA follows: TGTGCCAGCAGCTTAGGGCTAGCGGGAGTTCGAACCGGGGAGCTGTTTTTT. It codes for CASSLGLAGVRTGELFF.